The 24 T cell receptor beta chains below come from one sample, sequenced in a study of T-cell reconstitution after alpha-beta-depleted transplantation in children. The TCRbeta library was prepared with unique molecular identifiers. TCRdb itself ran the PCR reads through MiXCR, one entry per CDR3 protein. This table holds 150,000 to 200,000 distinct CDR3 sequences, approximately 6% found once. Sequencing used PBMCs, obtained before TCRalphabeta/CD19-depleted stem cell transplant. The receptors shown here come from a girl less than two years old with combined immunodeficiency, due to receive a stem cell transplant.

This clonotype was picked up a small number of times. This sequence joins TRBV12-3 or TRBV12-4 and TRBJ2-1; 16 bases fit TRBD2. The CDR3 is 18 residues long. V lost 2 bases and J lost 6; bases outside the gene matches: 7. Here the CDR3 DNA reads TGTGCCAGCAGTTTAAGGGGGACTAGCGGGGGGGCCCTCAATGAGCAGTTCTTC. The encoded protein is CASSLRGTSGGALNEQFF.

This clonotype showed up many times. The gene calls are TRBV5-1 and TRBJ2-7; tentatively, D is TRBD1 or TRBD2 (6 bases each). The V and J ends lost 1 base and 3 bases respectively, with 11 bases between them. CDR1 and CDR2 from the germline V gene are SGHRS and YFSETQ. The CDR3 is 14 residues long. The CDR3 sequence: CASSLWGASYEQYF. The CDR3 nucleotides are TGCGCCAGCAGCTTGTGGGGGGCCAGCTACGAGCAGTACTTC.

The table lists this clonotype with many counts. The V and J genes are TRBV7-2 and TRBJ2-7, with D tentatively TRBD1 (6 bases). This CDR3 contains 15 residues. Trimming left V 5 bases short and J 2 bases short, with 16 bases between. Germline V lookup: CDR1 SGHTA, CDR2 FQGNSA. The CDR3 DNA reads as TGTGCCAGCAGCCCACCGGGACAAAGTCCCTACGAGCAGTACTTC. Protein sequence: CASSPPGQSPYEQYF.

This clonotype was observed many times. The chain has TRBV29-1 and TRBJ2-1, with D hard to call. V dropped 2 bases and J dropped 8 bases, with 10 bases sitting between them. CDR1 SQVTM and CDR2 ANQGSEA come from the germline V gene. The CDR3 is 12 residues long. CDR3 nucleotide sequence: TGCAGCGTTGAATACCCGGTGGATGAGCAGTTCTTC. Translating it yields CSVEYPVDEQFF.

This clonotype was counted many times. V usage is TRBV25-1 and J usage is TRBJ2-5; D tentatively reads TRBD1 or TRBD2 (5 bases each). The CDR3 consists of 14 residues. The V end was cut by 8 bases, the J end by 1 base, with 14 bases between. Germline values: CDR1 MGHDK, CDR2 SYGVNS. The CDR3 spells CASRDRDPQETQYF. The CDR3 DNA reads as TGTGCCAGCCGGGATCGGGACCCCCAAGAGACCCAGTACTTC.

This clonotype was counted ten times or more. The chain uses TRBV9 and TRBJ1-2; D is perhaps TRBD1 (5 bases). There are 16 residues in the CDR3. V lost 4 bases to trimming and J lost 5 bases, with 21 bases between them. The germline V gene has CDR1 SGDLS and CDR2 YYNGEE. This chain's CDR3 is CASSTSDKGILYGYTF. Written as DNA, the CDR3 is TGTGCCAGCAGCACTTCGGACAAGGGGATCTTATATGGCTACACCTTC.

This clonotype occurred many times. This rearrangement joins TRBV20-1 to TRBJ1-4; maybe TRBD1 (5 bases). V lost 3 bases, J lost 3 bases, and 14 bases lay in between. The CDR3 covers 15 residues. Germline V gene sequence: CDR1 DFQATT, CDR2 SNEGSKA (reference sequence). The CDR3 region is CSASQGGTSNEKLFF. Here the CDR3 DNA reads TGCAGTGCTAGCCAGGGCGGGACCTCTAATGAAAAACTGTTTTTT.

This clonotype was found many times. The rearrangement joins TRBV2 to TRBJ2-3, with D perhaps matching TRBD2 (6 bases). Germline values: CDR1 SNHLY, CDR2 FYNNEI. The CDR3 spans 13 residues. Trimming took off 8 bases at V and 4 bases at J, with 13 bases between the two ends. The CDR3 region is CASPGARADTQYF. In DNA form, the CDR3 reads TGTGCCAGCCCGGGAGCAAGGGCAGATACGCAGTATTTT.

This clonotype occurred a few times. The genes are TRBV3-1 and TRBJ2-1, with TRBD1 identical over 9 bases. The CDR3 runs to 15 residues. V lost 1 base and J lost 8; bases outside the gene matches: 6. Germline V gene lookup returns CDR1 LGHDT and CDR2 YNNKEL (reference sequence). The CDR3 here is CASSQVRQGGDEQFF. In DNA, the CDR3 is TGTGCCAGCAGCCAAGTAAGACAGGGGGGGGATGAGCAGTTCTTC.

This clonotype was observed at least ten times. The gene calls are TRBV5-6 and TRBJ2-3; possibly TRBD2 for D (5 bases). Per germline, CDR1 SGHDT and CDR2 YYEEEE. This CDR3 region has 16 residues. The V end lost 4 bases, the J end lost 0 bases, and 15 bases lay between the germline ends. CDR3 DNA: TGTGCCAGCAGCCCCCTCGGGCGGGCTAGCACAGATACGCAGTATTTT. Protein: CASSPLGRASTDTQYF.

This clonotype has ten or more counts. The chain carries TRBV19 and TRBJ1-1, with TRBD1 as a possible D gene (5 bases). Germline V gene data show CDR1 as LNHDA and CDR2 as SQIVND (reference sequence). V was pared by 3 bases and J by 1 base, with 9 bases between. CDR3 length equals 14 residues. CDR3 in DNA: TGTGCCAGTAGTATGAGCAGGGCGAACACTGAAGCTTTCTTT. This encodes CASSMSRANTEAFF.

This clonotype has more than one count but fewer than ten. This chain joins TRBV20-1 and TRBJ2-7; 7 bases map to TRBD2. Per the germline V gene, CDR1 is DFQATT and CDR2 is SNEGSKA (reference sequence). V dropped 1 base and J dropped 2; count of bases not matched to a gene: 5. CDR3 length: 14 residues. The CDR3 DNA is TGCAGTGCTAGAGTGCTGCGGGAGCCCTACGAGCAGTACTTC. This translates into CSARVLREPYEQYF.

This clonotype was seen many times. The chain has TRBV27 and TRBJ2-1; D unclear. The germline gives CDR1 MNHEY, CDR2 SMNVEV (reference sequence). The V end lost 6 bases, the J end lost 4 bases, and 7 bases lay between the germline ends. This CDR3 is 12 amino acids long. The CDR3 protein is CASSSGYNEQFF. CDR3 bases: TGTGCCAGCAGCTCCGGGTACAATGAGCAGTTCTTC.

The J gene is TRBJ2-7, the V gene TRBV7-9, with 8 nucleotides matching TRBD2. Losses at the gene ends were 1 base for V and 2 bases for J; bases not matched to a gene: 1. There are 14 residues in the CDR3. Germline CDR1 is SEHNR and CDR2 is FQNEAQ (reference sequence). Here the CDR3 DNA reads TGTGCCAGCAGCTTAGTTAGCGGGGCCTACGAGCAGTACTTC. Protein sequence: CASSLVSGAYEQYF.

There are many counts of this clonotype. V gene TRBV29-1 combines with J gene TRBJ2-1, with a tentative D call TRBD2 (5 bases). There are 14 residues in the CDR3. The V gene's germline CDR1 is SQVTM and CDR2 ANQGSEA. V lost 3 bases to trimming and J lost 0 bases, with 9 bases between them. The DNA of the CDR3 is TGCAGCGTTGATTCGGGGAGCTCCTACAATGAGCAGTTCTTC. Encoded protein: CSVDSGSSYNEQFF.

This clonotype was recorded many times. CDR3 residues: CASSLYPGPQPQHF. The CDR3 coding sequence is TGTGCCAGCAGTTTATATCCGGGTCCTCAGCCCCAGCATTTT. The chain employs TRBV28 and TRBJ1-5; unclear D gene. Deletions cut 1 base from V and 6 bases from J, with 10 bases between. The germline V gene encodes CDR1 MDHEN and CDR2 SYDVKM. CDR3 size: 14 residues.

The V call is TRBV5-1, the J call TRBJ1-2, with D tentatively TRBD1 (5 bases). The V gene lost 5 bases and the J gene lost 5 bases, with 19 bases spanning the gap. Germline CDR1 is SGHRS and CDR2 is YFSETQ. This CDR3 spans 15 amino acids. The CDR3 DNA reads as TGCGCCAGCAGGTCGTCGGTCCGGGGGGATTATGGCTACACCTTC. Translating gives CASRSSVRGDYGYTF.

This clonotype was seen ten or more times. In DNA, the CDR3 is TGTGCCAGCAGCTATTATTCTGTGGCCACTGAAGCTTTCTTT. Its protein product is CASSYYSVATEAFF. The chain is built from TRBV7-8 and TRBJ1-1; no firm D call. In germline, CDR1 is SGHVS, CDR2 FQNEAQ. The CDR3 runs 14 residues. V was pared by 4 bases and J by 4 bases, with 13 bases between.

There are many counts of this clonotype. The rearrangement links TRBV20-1 to TRBJ2-7, with D tentatively TRBD1 or TRBD2 (5 bases each). Germline CDR1 reads DFQATT; CDR2 reads SNEGSKA (reference sequence). The V end lost 5 bases, the J end lost 1 base, and 12 bases lay between the germline ends. The CDR3 runs 13 residues. In nucleotides, the CDR3 is TGCAGTGCTTCCCGGGACCTTTCCTACGAGCAGTACTTC. Residues: CSASRDLSYEQYF.

Comment on this clonotype: This may come from a read error, since a much larger clone is one base off. J is TRBJ2-1 and V is TRBV6-5, with 9 positions matching TRBD2. The CDR3 has 15 amino acids. Per germline, CDR1 MNHEY and CDR2 SVGAGI. The CDR3 sequence is CTSSSSSGAYNEQFF. DNA for the CDR3: TGTACCAGCAGTTCATCTAGCGGGGCTTACAATGAGCAGTTCTTC.

The table lists this clonotype with many counts. V usage is TRBV20-1 and J usage is TRBJ2-5; D might be TRBD1 (7 bases). The CDR3 extends over 13 amino acids. Germline V gene sequence: CDR1 DFQATT, CDR2 SNEGSKA (reference sequence). The ends were cut back, 3 bases at V and 4 bases at J, with 12 bases in the middle. In DNA, the CDR3 is TGCAGTGCTAGCTACAGGGGAGGAGAGACCCAGTACTTC. Protein product: CSASYRGGETQYF.

The chain recombines TRBV5-1 with TRBJ1-2; 11 bases are shared with TRBD1. The CDR3 loop spans 17 amino acids. The V and J ends lost 0 bases and 6 bases, in that order; junction bases with no gene match: 10. Germline V CDR1 and CDR2: SGHRS, YFSETQ. CDR3 sequence reads: CASSLDGQGAPVNGYTF. As DNA, the CDR3 is TGCGCCAGCAGCTTGGACGGACAGGGGGCGCCTGTTAATGGCTACACCTTC.

This clonotype appeared many times. In DNA form, the CDR3 reads TGTGCCAGCAGCTTAGCCCAGGGAGCGGCAGATACGCAGTATTTT. Protein product: CASSLAQGAADTQYF. The chain recombines TRBV7-9 with TRBJ2-3; tentatively, D is TRBD1 or TRBD2 (5 bases each). The CDR3 has 15 amino acids. Germline V gene sequence: CDR1 SEHNR, CDR2 FQNEAQ (reference sequence). V lost 0 bases and J lost 4, with 11 bases in between.

This clonotype was counted ten times or more. The chain employs TRBV6-1 and TRBJ2-3; D remains unclear. Trimming shortened V by 2 bases and J by 6 bases, and 12 bases separated the two germline ends. Germline CDR1 and CDR2: MNHNS and SASEGT. The CDR3 totals 14 residues. The CDR3 is CASSEPYNGDTQYF. The CDR3, as DNA: TGTGCCAGCAGTGAACCCTACAACGGGGATACGCAGTATTTT.